This TCR beta chain was observed in a study of T cell repertoires in cytomegalovirus infection. As for the study in general: An indication of both CMV infection and matching HLA type came from public TCR beta signatures.

Germline values: CDR1 LNHDA, CDR2 SQIVND (reference sequence). The CDR3 is 13 amino acids. Trimming removed 6 bases from V and 9 bases from J, with 12 bases in between. TCRdb fed the reads into MiXCR, producing one record per CDR3 protein. The repertoire holds around 450,000 distinct CDR3 sequences, with 25% to 40% as singletons. As regards this clonotype: Its target is not known.

The study, taken as a whole, reports: Frequencies of public TCR beta families were cumulated, and this identified carriers of CMV plus the relevant HLA. CMV-specific TCR beta clonotypes restricted by HLA-C were the ones dominating the ex vivo response.

The TCR sequence derives from a human donor in good health (CMV status not recorded). Some clones in this sample may be carry-over from other donors' samples. The rearrangement uses TRBV19 and TRBJ2-6; D is possibly TRBD2 (5 bases). Sequenced sample: PBMCs. CDR3 nucleotides: TGTGCCAGTAGAACCGGACTGATCAACGTCCTGACTTTC. Translating it yields CASRTGLINVLTF.